The T cell receptor (beta chain) under discussion was sequenced for a study of cytomegalovirus exposure and HLA in healthy donors. The PCR ran on 60 Vbeta and 13 Jbeta primers. TCRdb keeps only in-frame clones here, not all; method: immunoSEQ multiplex PCR. The data contain around 130,000 clones, around 70% of them singletons. On this clone itself: Its antigen is not known.

Trimming shortened V by 3 bases and J by 5 bases, and 14 bases separated the two germline ends. This CDR3 is 14 amino acids long. Germline-derived CDR1 and CDR2 are SGHRS and YFSETQ. Whole-study results and caveats: Differences between HLA loci emerged in a later analysis of TCR association rates, with DRB1 most and HLA-C fewest. Researchers counted around 180 TCR beta chains as cytomegalovirus-associated. There were a few CMV-associated chains whose specificity for CMV antigens was confirmed in vitro. Researchers reported in a later analysis that a missense DCLRE1C variant was tied to TCR beta V- and J-gene trimming.

This chain links TRBV5-1 with TRBJ2-5; TRBD2 might be the D (6 bases). The source of this sequence is a young woman in good health and CMV-seronegative. The material sequenced was PBMCs. As DNA, the CDR3 is TGCGCCAGCAGCTCCGGGACTCCTAGCGAGACCCAGTACTTC. This gives the protein CASSSGTPSETQYF.